This T cell receptor (beta chain) appears in the sequencing data of a study of response to subunit inactivated influenza vaccine. Germline loops: CDR1 SEHNR, CDR2 FQNEAQ (reference sequence). V was pared by 6 bases and J by 7 bases, with 5 bases of the junction left unmatched. The CDR3 loop spans 13 amino acids. A single record per CDR3 protein comes from TCRdb applying MiXCR to the RT-PCR reads. The table lists about 540,000 distinct CDR3 sequences, roughly 25% of them singletons. The data also belong to a second study, concerning T cells expressing NK-cell markers. From that paper: Making the TCR beta cDNA relied on 5'RACE template switching with UMIs. Most of the eight sequenced donors were classified as HCMV-seropositive, and one was classified as seronegative. The CD3+CD56-NKG2C+ fraction of a handful of donors was also led by these clonotypes.

This chain connects TRBV7-9 to TRBJ2-1; 8 bases fit TRBD2. The TCR was taken from a man aged 50 to 59 who received an inactivated influenza vaccine. Sequenced material: CD4+ T cells sorted from PBMCs, taken 12 days after vaccination. The CDR3 nucleotides read TGTGCCAGCAGGGAGAGCGGGAGTAATGAGCAGTTCTTC. Its translation is CASRESGSNEQFF. Based on the CDR3 plus reference TRBV7-9 and TRBJ2-1, the full variable domain is DTGVSQNPRHKITKRGQNVTFRCDPISEHNRLYWYRQTLGQGPEFLTYFQNEAQLEKSRLLSDRFSAERPKGSFSTLEIQRTEQGDSAMYLCASRESGSNEQFFGPGTRLTVL.